This entry lists 30 T cell receptor beta chains sequenced from one sample in a study of T cell responses to AZD1222 COVID-19 vaccine. Assay: immunoSEQ multiplex PCR; the TCRdb copy retains only in-frame clones and omits some. The sample has some 96,000 clones, around 90% seen once. The starting material was peripheral blood, obtained on day 0 of AZD1222 vaccination. All receptors derive from an adult in good health.

The chain carries TRBV27 and TRBJ2-2; D ambiguous. V lost 1 base and J 0 bases, leaving 3 bases between the germline ends. Germline V gene sequence: CDR1 MNHEY, CDR2 SMNVEV (reference sequence). The CDR3 runs 14 residues. The CDR3 loop reads CASSLWANTGELFF. As DNA, the CDR3 is TGTGCCAGCAGTTTATGGGCGAACACCGGGGAGCTGTTTTTT.

The rearrangement uses TRBV4-1 and TRBJ2-3; 9 nucleotides agree with TRBD2. Germline CDR1 and CDR2: MGHRA and YSYEKL. The CDR3 is made up of 16 amino acids. Losses at the gene ends were 8 bases for V and 3 bases for J; bases not matched to a gene: 12. In DNA form, the CDR3 reads TGCGCCAGCCACCAAGTTGGCGGGAGGGAAACAGATACGCAGTATTTT. It specifies CASHQVGGRETDTQYF.

The chain recombines TRBV11-2 with TRBJ1-4, with D possibly matching TRBD1 (5 bases). Trimming removed 0 bases from V and 11 bases from J, with 13 bases in between. The CDR3 covers 14 residues. The germline V gene has CDR1 SGHAT and CDR2 FQNNGV. The CDR3 nucleotides are TGTGCCAGCAGCTTAGAGGGCAGGGAAGGCAAACTGTTTTTT. It codes for CASSLEGREGKLFF.

The chain joins TRBV5-1 to TRBJ2-1, with 10 bases that match TRBD2. The germline gives CDR1 SGHRS, CDR2 YFSETQ. The CDR3 runs to 15 residues. V lost 0 bases and J lost 7; bases outside the gene matches: 4. The CDR3 spells CASSLVSGRENEQFF. CDR3 bases: TGCGCCAGCAGCTTGGTGAGCGGGAGGGAGAATGAGCAGTTCTTC. Complete variable domain (other parts from reference TRBV5-1 and TRBJ2-1): KAGVTQTPRYLIKTRGQQVTLSCSPISGHRSVSWYQQTPGQGLQFLFEYFSETQRNKGNFPGRFSGRQFSNSRSEMNVSTLELGDSALYLCASSLVSGRENEQFFGPGTRLTVL.

The chain employs TRBV11-2 and TRBJ2-1, with 8 bases that match TRBD2. V lost 4 bases and J lost 4; bases outside the gene matches: 12. CDR1 is SGHAT and CDR2 is FQNNGV in the germline V gene. The CDR3 totals 17 residues. The chain's CDR3 is CASSSSPGTRPYNEQFF. The CDR3 DNA is TGTGCCAGCAGCTCCAGTCCCGGGACTAGACCTTACAATGAGCAGTTCTTC.

The chain uses TRBV19 and TRBJ1-3, with 7 positions matching TRBD1. Per germline, CDR1 LNHDA and CDR2 SQIVND (reference sequence). Trimming cost V 4 bases and J 2 bases; bases outside gene matches: 2. The CDR3 is 14 amino acids. The CDR3 nucleotides read TGTGCCAGTAGTAGACAGGGAGCTGGAAACACCATATATTTT. It codes for CASSRQGAGNTIYF.

The genes are TRBV9 and TRBJ2-2; TRBD2 agrees at 8 bases. Per germline, CDR1 SGDLS and CDR2 YYNGEE. This CDR3 is built from 18 residues. V trimming: 2 bases; J trimming: 3 bases; junction bases outside the gene matches: 12. CDR3: CASSVHILGREDTGELFF. As DNA, the CDR3 is TGTGCCAGCAGCGTCCACATCCTGGGGCGGGAGGACACCGGGGAGCTGTTTTTT.

The chain is built from TRBV19 and TRBJ1-1; no firm D call. Trimming shortened V by 5 bases and J by 5 bases, and 15 bases separated the two germline ends. The CDR3 length is 14 residues. CDR1 LNHDA and CDR2 SQIVND come from the germline V gene (reference sequence). The CDR3 DNA reads TGTGCCAGTAGTGGGCAAGCCCCGGGGACTGAAGCTTTCTTT. It specifies CASSGQAPGTEAFF.

The rearrangement links TRBV28 to TRBJ1-2; D is unclear. Germline values: CDR1 MDHEN, CDR2 SYDVKM. This CDR3 spans 14 amino acids. V shed 6 bases and J shed 6 bases, with 17 bases lying between them. The CDR3 DNA reads as TGTGCCAGCAGACACTCTAGACCCCGGGATGGCTACACCTTC. It codes for CASRHSRPRDGYTF.

This chain's CDR3 is CASSRRGSPPYNEQFF. DNA of the CDR3: TGTGCCAGCAGCCGACGCGGGAGCCCACCCTACAATGAGCAGTTCTTC. The chain uses TRBV6-2 or TRBV6-3 and TRBJ2-1; TRBD2 aligns across 7 bases. J lost 2 bases, V lost 6 bases, and 10 bases had no gene match. Germline CDR1 and CDR2: MNHEY and SVGEGT. CDR3 length: 16 amino acids.

The CDR3 loop reads CSAPSSREKLFF. The CDR3 DNA reads TGCAGCGCCCCATCCTCCAGGGAAAAACTGTTTTTT. V gene TRBV29-1 combines with J gene TRBJ1-4; the D is unclear. CDR3 length equals 12 residues. Germline CDR1 is SQVTM and CDR2 is ANQGSEA. Trimming removed 7 bases at V and 8 bases at J, with 14 bases between.

The J gene is TRBJ1-3, the V gene TRBV15; maybe TRBD1 (6 bases). The ends were cut back, 10 bases at V and 0 bases at J, with 16 bases in the middle. Germline V gives CDR1 LNHNV, CDR2 YYDKDF (reference sequence). CDR3 length: 15 residues. The CDR3 coding sequence is TGTGCCATCCAGACAGGACCCAACTCTGGAAACACCATATATTTT. Amino acid sequence: CAIQTGPNSGNTIYF. Combining the CDR3 with reference TRBV15 and TRBJ1-3 gives the whole variable domain DAMVIQNPRYQVTQFGKPVTLSCSQTLNHNVMYWYQQKSSQAPKLLFHYYDKDFNNEADTPDNFQSRRPNTSFCFLDIRSPGLGDTAMYLCAIQTGPNSGNTIYFGEGSWLTVV.

The CDR3: CASVLAGVNEQFF. The CDR3 nucleotides are TGTGCCAGCGTGCTAGCGGGAGTAAATGAGCAGTTCTTC. The J gene is TRBJ2-1, the V gene TRBV28; TRBD2 matches at 10 bases. Germline-derived CDR1 and CDR2 are MDHEN and SYDVKM. V lost 8 bases to trimming and J lost 7 bases; unmatched junction nucleotides: 5. The CDR3 extends over 13 amino acids.

The rearrangement uses TRBV7-9 and TRBJ1-5; D unclear. From germline, CDR1 is SEHNR and CDR2 FQNEAQ (reference sequence). This CDR3 comprises 13 residues. Trimming left V 1 base short and J 3 bases short, with 4 bases between. The CDR3 spells CASSLDYNQPQHF. CDR3 nucleotide sequence: TGTGCCAGCAGCTTAGACTACAATCAGCCCCAGCATTTT.

The rearrangement uses TRBV11-2 and TRBJ1-1, with D perhaps TRBD1 (6 bases). The CDR3 is 15 amino acids. Germline V gene lookup returns CDR1 SGHAT and CDR2 FQNNGV. Trimming took 2 bases from V and 4 from J, leaving 14 bases between them. In DNA form, the CDR3 reads TGTGCCAGCAGCTTATTGGGGGTAGGGGGCACTGAAGCTTTCTTT. Translation gives CASSLLGVGGTEAFF.

This rearrangement joins TRBV11-2 to TRBJ1-2, with 8 bases fitting TRBD1. Losses at the gene ends were 7 bases for V and 6 bases for J; bases not matched to a gene: 7. The CDR3 sequence is 13 residues long. The germline V gene encodes CDR1 SGHAT and CDR2 FQNNGV. The CDR3 nucleotides are TGTGCCAGCACCCAGGGGGCGCGGAATGGCTACACCTTC. It codes for CASTQGARNGYTF.

V is TRBV20-1 and J is TRBJ2-3; D remains unclear. Trimming left V 6 bases short and J 7 bases short, with 11 bases between. Germline-derived CDR1 and CDR2 are DFQATT and SNEGSKA (reference sequence). The CDR3 is 11 amino acids. This CDR3 is CSATRSYTQYF. In DNA form, the CDR3 reads TGCAGTGCCACTCGCTCCTATACGCAGTATTTT.

This chain's CDR3 is CASSLMTGIAGDTQYF. The DNA for the CDR3 is TGCGCCAGCAGCTTGATGACAGGGATTGCTGGAGATACGCAGTATTTT. This chain joins TRBV5-1 and TRBJ2-3, with 7 bases matching TRBD1. The CDR3 covers 16 residues. The ends lost 1 base at V and 5 bases at J; junction bases unmatched: 10. The germline V gene encodes CDR1 SGHRS and CDR2 YFSETQ.

The chain combines TRBV11-2 with TRBJ2-2; TRBD2 is a possible D gene (6 bases). Germline CDR1 and CDR2: SGHAT and FQNNGV. The CDR3 extends over 14 amino acids. Trimming took off 5 bases at V and 3 bases at J, with 10 bases between the two ends. The CDR3 loop reads CASSPGTYTGELFF. For the CDR3, the DNA is TGTGCCAGCAGCCCCGGGACTTACACCGGGGAGCTGTTTTTT.

The CDR3 here is CASSPQAGAFEQFF. Here the CDR3 DNA reads TGTGCCAGCAGCCCCCAAGCGGGAGCCTTTGAGCAGTTCTTC. The rearrangement joins TRBV5-5 to TRBJ2-1; 8 nucleotides align to TRBD2. Per the germline V gene, CDR1 is SGHKS and CDR2 is YYEKEE (reference sequence). This CDR3 is built from 14 residues. V lost 4 bases, J lost 9 bases, and 9 bases stayed unmatched. The full variable domain, in which reference TRBV5-5 and TRBJ2-1 provide the parts outside the CDR3, is DAGVTQSPTHLIKTRGQQVTLRCSPISGHKSVSWYQQVLGQGPQFIFQYYEKEERGRGNFPDRFSARQFPNYSSELNVNALLLGDSALYLCASSPQAGAFEQFFGPGTRLTVL.

The chain couples TRBV10-3 to TRBJ2-3, with 9 bases aligning to TRBD1. V gave up 11 bases and J gave up 3 bases; unmatched junction bases: 12. The CDR3 runs 15 residues. CDR1 is ENHRY, CDR2 SYGVKD, per germline. The CDR3 protein is CAVEGPGQGTDTQYF. The CDR3, as DNA: TGTGCCGTCGAGGGCCCGGGACAGGGAACAGATACGCAGTATTTT.

This chain uses TRBV2 with TRBJ1-6, with no clear D. This CDR3 comprises 17 residues. Looked up from germline, CDR1 is SNHLY and CDR2 is FYNNEI. Trimming stripped 3 bases from V and 2 bases from J, with 14 bases between. The CDR3 nucleotides read TGTGCCAGCAGTGAGGGCAGGCCCTCCACCTATAATTCACCCCTCCACTTT. Protein: CASSEGRPSTYNSPLHF.

This sequence joins TRBV15 and TRBJ1-2, with D possibly TRBD1 on 6 matching bases. Looked up from germline, CDR1 is LNHNV and CDR2 is YYDKDF (reference sequence). The ends were cut back, 1 base at V and 4 bases at J, with 13 bases in the middle. The CDR3 contains 15 residues. CDR3 region: CATSRGTENFYGYTF. CDR3 in DNA: TGTGCCACCAGCAGAGGGACAGAGAACTTCTATGGCTACACCTTC.

The chain links TRBV4-1 to TRBJ2-7; the match to TRBD2 covers 9 bases. The J segment lost 2 bases and the V segment lost 0 bases, leaving 8 bases of the junction unmatched. CDR3 length: 17 residues. Germline CDR1 MGHRA, CDR2 YSYEKL. This CDR3 reads CASSQDVASGDPYEQYF. The CDR3 bases are TGCGCCAGCAGCCAAGATGTGGCTAGCGGGGACCCCTACGAGCAGTACTTC.

This clone has more than one count but fewer than ten. The rearrangement joins TRBV5-1 to TRBJ2-2; D is unclear. CDR1 is SGHRS, CDR2 YFSETQ, per germline. Trimming took 4 bases from V and 8 from J, leaving 15 bases between them. The CDR3 totals 14 residues. CDR3 in amino acids: CASSLGFARGELFF. In DNA, the CDR3 is TGCGCCAGCAGCCTCGGGTTTGCCAGGGGGGAGCTGTTTTTT.

This chain connects TRBV19 to TRBJ1-5; D is undetermined. The CDR3 is made up of 15 amino acids. Deletions cut 3 bases from V and 5 bases from J, with 14 bases between. Looked up from germline, CDR1 is LNHDA and CDR2 is SQIVND (reference sequence). Here the CDR3 DNA reads TGTGCCAGTAGTATCGGGATAGGTTGGGATCAGCCCCAGCATTTT. Translation gives CASSIGIGWDQPQHF.

The rearrangement joins TRBV28 to TRBJ2-3; D might be TRBD2 (5 bases). Germline V gene sequence: CDR1 MDHEN, CDR2 SYDVKM. The length of the CDR3 is 17 residues. V lost 7 bases to trimming and J lost 3 bases, with 23 bases between them. The CDR3 spells CASTPSERRMRTDTQYF. The CDR3 nucleotides are TGTGCCAGCACGCCTTCGGAGCGGAGGATGAGGACAGATACGCAGTATTTT.

The chain has TRBV28 and TRBJ2-7; no firm D call. Germline CDR1 and CDR2: MDHEN and SYDVKM. Trimming took off 3 bases at V and 0 bases at J, with 6 bases between the two ends. The CDR3 sequence is 13 residues long. CDR3 nucleotides: TGTGCCAGCAGTTTCTCGCCCTCCTACGAGCAGTACTTC. It codes for CASSFSPSYEQYF.

V usage is TRBV11-2 and J usage is TRBJ2-1; 7 nucleotides match TRBD2. The germline V gene has CDR1 SGHAT and CDR2 FQNNGV. The CDR3 sequence is 14 residues long. J gave up 6 bases and V 5 bases, and 7 bases lay outside the gene matches. As DNA, the CDR3 is TGTGCCAGCAGCGCCCGGACTAGTGGCAATGAGCAGTTCTTC. This sequence encodes CASSARTSGNEQFF.

The chain combines TRBV19 with TRBJ1-1, with 7 bases fitting TRBD1. With 8 bases clipped from V and 0 bases from J, the junction kept 9 bases outside the gene matches. From germline, CDR1 is LNHDA and CDR2 SQIVND (reference sequence). The CDR3 is made up of 15 amino acids. The CDR3 bases are TGTGCCAGTGGTCGGACAGGACTCTTGAACACTGAAGCTTTCTTT. Its translation: CASGRTGLLNTEAFF. Supplemented by reference TRBV19 and TRBJ1-1, the full variable domain reads DGGITQSPKYLFRKEGQNVTLSCEQNLNHDAMYWYRQDPGQGLRLIYYSQIVNDFQKGDIAEGYSVSREKKESFPLTVTSAQKNPTAFYLCASGRTGLLNTEAFFGQGTRLTVV.